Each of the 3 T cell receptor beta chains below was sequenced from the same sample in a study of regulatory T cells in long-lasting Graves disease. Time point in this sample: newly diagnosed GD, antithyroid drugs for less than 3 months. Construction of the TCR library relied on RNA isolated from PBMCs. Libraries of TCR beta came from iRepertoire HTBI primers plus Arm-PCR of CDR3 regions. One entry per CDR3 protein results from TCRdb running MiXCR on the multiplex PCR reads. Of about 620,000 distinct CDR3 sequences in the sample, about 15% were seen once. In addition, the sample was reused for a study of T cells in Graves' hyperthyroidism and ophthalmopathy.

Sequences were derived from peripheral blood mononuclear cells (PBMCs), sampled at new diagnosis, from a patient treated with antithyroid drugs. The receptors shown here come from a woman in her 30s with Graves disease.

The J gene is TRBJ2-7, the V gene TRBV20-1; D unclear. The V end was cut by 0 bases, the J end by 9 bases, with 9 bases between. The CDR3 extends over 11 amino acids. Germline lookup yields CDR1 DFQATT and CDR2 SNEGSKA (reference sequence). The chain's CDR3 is CSARDLDGQYF. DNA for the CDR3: TGCAGTGCTAGAGATTTGGACGGGCAGTACTTC.

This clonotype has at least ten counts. The CDR3 spells CASSQVRSETQYF. The CDR3 DNA reads as TGTGCCAGCAGCCAAGTCAGGTCGGAGACCCAGTACTTC. The rearrangement links TRBV3-1 to TRBJ2-5; the D is unclear. The V end lost 1 base, the J end lost 5 bases, and 8 bases lay between the germline ends. CDR1 is LGHDT and CDR2 is YNNKEL in the germline V gene (reference sequence). The length of the CDR3 is 13 residues.

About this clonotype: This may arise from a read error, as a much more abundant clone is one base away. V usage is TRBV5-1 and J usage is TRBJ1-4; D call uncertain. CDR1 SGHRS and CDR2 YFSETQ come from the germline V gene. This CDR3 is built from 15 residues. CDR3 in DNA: TGCGCCAGCAGATTGGTGGTATCAGCTAATGAAAAACTGTTTTTT. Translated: CASRLVVSANEKLFF.